This TCR beta chain was sequenced in a study of T cell responses to AZD1222 COVID-19 vaccine (dated by TCRdb to about 2021). About the full investigation: AZD1222 recipients whose second dose came at about 4 weeks and those whose second dose came at about 12 weeks were combined into one group, since spike-specific TCR depth and breadth did not differ between the two schedules. TCR sequencing covered roughly 230 trial participants: approximately 200 given two doses of AZD1222 and about 26 given two doses of MenACWY control vaccine. Trial participants were enrolled by age into subgroups of 18-55, 56-69 and 70-plus years, and roughly 160, 29 and 62 TCR-sequenced participants, respectively, were included in these subgroups. The paper as a whole reports these results and caveats: Conclusions about previously exposed vaccinees are limited because only six or seven AZD1222 recipients were SARS-CoV-2 seropositive at baseline. The 56-69-year group was small, and its depth increase did not reach significance, likely because of low power. After two AZD1222 doses, both the breadth and the depth of spike-specific TCRs were significantly higher than at day 0 and than in MenACWY recipients. Reportedly, close to half of the unique spike-specific TCRs recognized epitopes lying outside the regions that are mutated in the B.1.351 and B.1.1.7 variants. Because no samples from the day 14 peak response were available, repertoires could be characterized only after the peak T cell response. Participants were mostly white British and included more females than males, and it was suggested by the authors that clonal diversity may have been underestimated. The vaccine-associated CD4 TCRs covered the entire spike protein, and the dominant responses fell in regions 160-218 and 743-854.

To note about this clone: Its antigen remains unidentified. One base away there is no much larger clone; base qualities are not given.

The CDR3 regions of human TCRbeta chains were analyzed by immunosequencing. Turning to the authors' computational methods: TCRs in the repertoires were compared against a reference library of SARS-CoV-2-specific TCRs that had been generated with the MIRA antigen-specificity platform. Breadth was defined as the fraction of unique TCRs that were SARS-CoV-2-associated. Depth was defined as the fraction of total T cells that were SARS-CoV-2-associated. Each spike-specific TCR was assigned to its reactive spike region and to a CD4 or CD8 class using the MIRA data. Log10-transformed breadth and depth values were compared by one-way ANOVA with Sidak's multiple comparisons tests. Held by TCRdb, this immuneACCESS table contains in-frame sequences only and omits some clones. Under half of the omission traces to an unresolved V gene where checked; the cause of the rest is unknown. V, J and clone size derive from that table, while D and trimming were established from the DNA sequence. This sample holds around 110,000 clones; roughly 89% were observed only once. About 20% of the sample is held by the ten biggest clonotypes.

V gives up 5 bases and J gives up 5 bases, and the segment between their germline ends measures 12 bases. From its cysteine to its phenylalanine, the CDR3 spans 13 amino acids. The sequence is cut down to CDR3 DNA, 39 bases in frame from base 1. CDR1 MNHEY and CDR2 SVGAGI were looked up in the germline V gene. In light of the paper, this sample's time point label describes: baseline before first vaccination. Vaccinee samples came from UK trials COV001 and COV002, including a single-blind randomized controlled phase 2/3 trial of AZD1222 (ChAdOx1 nCoV-19) in healthy adults. For TCRbeta chain sequencing, PBMC samples from trial participants were taken at day 0 and at day 28 after the second dose.

This receptor was taken from an adult in good health. The chain couples TRBV6-5 to TRBJ1-2; no D gene call is confident. The sample in question was peripheral blood, obtained on day 0 of AZD1222 vaccination. In nucleotide form, the sequence is TGTGCCAGCAGTAAGGCCGGATCATATGGCTACACCTTC. Its translation reads: CASSKAGSYGYTF.